The T cell receptor beta chain described here comes from a study of cytotoxic CD8 clonotypes in ibrutinib-treated CLL. Overall study: The average sample held around 260,000 productive templates and about 94,000 productive rearrangements.

This clone was observed once. Clones were sequenced by immunoSEQ multiplex PCR, and TCRdb holds only the in-frame ones, with some missing. The sample carries 250,000 to 350,000 clones, 70% to 80% recorded once. This CDR3 has 15 amino acids. Deletions cut 3 bases from V and 0 bases from J, with 9 bases between. The germline V gene has CDR1 WNHNN and CDR2 SYGVQD (reference sequence). This sequence was found in a human donor with chronic lymphocytic leukemia. V and J are TRBV10-1 and TRBJ2-1; perhaps TRBD2 as D (6 bases). The sequences come from PBMCs, collected at disease progression, from a patient treated with ibrutinib. The CDR3 DNA sequence: TGCGCCAGCAGTGACGGCGGGACCTCCTACAATGAGCAGTTCTTC. This translates into CASSDGGTSYNEQFF.